The clone carrying this T cell receptor (beta chain) has only one observation. This sample was taken from a study of shared clonotypes between healthy human individuals. Study-wide background: CD4 naive cells filled three plates per donor, CD4 memory three, CD8 naive two and CD8 memory one.

Clones were read by immunoSEQ multiplex PCR, and TCRdb kept only the in-frame ones, dropping some. The sample contains just under 350,000 clones, roughly 80% of which appear only once. This TCR derives from a man aged 30 to 45 in good health. Sample: memory CD4+ T cells sorted from blood. This sample's subset: CD45RA-negative fraction.

CDR3 coding DNA: TGTGCTAGTGGTTCGTTTCCAGGGGGCGACGGTGGCTACACCTTC. It specifies CASGSFPGGDGGYTF. The chain recombines TRBV12-5 with TRBJ1-2; TRBD1 aligns across 8 bases. CDR1 and CDR2 from the germline V gene are LGHNT and FRNRAP. The V gene end was trimmed by 4 bases and the J gene end by 7 bases; junction bases not matched to a gene: 11. CDR3 length: 15 amino acids.